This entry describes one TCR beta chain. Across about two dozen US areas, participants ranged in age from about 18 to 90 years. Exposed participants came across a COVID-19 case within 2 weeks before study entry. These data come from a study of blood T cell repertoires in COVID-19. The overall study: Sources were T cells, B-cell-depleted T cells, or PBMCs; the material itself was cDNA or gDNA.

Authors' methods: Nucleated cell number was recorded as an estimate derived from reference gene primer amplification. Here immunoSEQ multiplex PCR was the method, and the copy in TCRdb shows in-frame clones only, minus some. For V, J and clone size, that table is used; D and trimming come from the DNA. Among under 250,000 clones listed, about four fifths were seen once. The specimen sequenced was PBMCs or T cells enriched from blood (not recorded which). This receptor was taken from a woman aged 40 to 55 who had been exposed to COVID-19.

The CDR3 loop is CASTSLVYNEQFF. The CDR3 DNA is TGTGCCAGTACCTCATTAGTATACAATGAGCAGTTCTTC. This chain joins TRBV19 and TRBJ2-1, with D uncertain. V lost 7 bases and J lost 4, with 11 bases in between. Germline CDR1 and CDR2: LNHDA and SQIVND (reference sequence). CDR3 length: 13 residues.